This TCR beta chain was sequenced during a study of blood T cell repertoires in COVID-19. Overall study context: Sites in the United States, Italy and Spain provided acute and convalescent COVID-19 samples. PBMCs, B-cell-depleted T cells, or T cells were the source of the cDNA or gDNA that made up the material.

This clone occurred once. Per the original methods: Amplified reference gene primers provided the basis for estimating nucleated cell counts. Assay: immunoSEQ multiplex PCR; the TCRdb copy retains only in-frame clones and omits some. D and trimming were read from the DNA, whereas the V and J calls and clone size are those reported in that table. The table shows about 28,000 clones, with about 90% occurring only once. The germline CDR1 and CDR2 sequences are SGHDN and FVKESK. This CDR3 is 14 amino acids long. Trimming stripped 4 bases from V and 7 bases from J, with 13 bases between. The origin of this receptor is a human donor in a cohort sampled during active COVID-19. The chain employs TRBV14 and TRBJ2-2, with D perhaps matching TRBD1 (5 bases). The sample taken for sequencing was peripheral blood. CDR3 in amino acids: CASSPQVGLGELFF. Here the CDR3 DNA reads TGTGCCAGCAGCCCGCAGGTGGGGCTCGGGGAGCTGTTTTTT. Complete variable domain (other parts from reference TRBV14 and TRBJ2-2): EAGVTQFPSHSVIEKGQTVTLRCDPISGHDNLYWYRRVMGKEIKFLLHFVKESKQDESGMPNNRFLAERTGGTYSTLKVQPAELEDSGVYFCASSPQVGLGELFFGEGSRLTVL.